This T cell receptor (beta chain) was sequenced during a study of tumor-infiltrating lymphocytes in primary liver carcinoma. Total RNA (around 510 ng) served as template for TCR beta cDNA synthesis primed by a constant-region primer. Library construction for TCR beta comprised three nested multiplex PCR rounds performed with slightly modified ARM-PCR. The two initial PCR rounds, approximately 10 cycles each, used TRBV1-TRBV30 forward and C-beta reverse primers. Each CDR3 protein is one row after TCRdb ran MiXCR on the multiplex PCR reads. In the table there are about 120,000 distinct CDR3 sequences, around two thirds of which are singletons. Germline CDR1 reads SGHNT; CDR2 reads YENEEA. There are 13 residues in the CDR3. Co-extraction of RNA and DNA was performed on about 18-30 mg of unsorted bulk tissue.

The genes are TRBV11-3 and TRBJ2-7; unclear D gene. The source of this sequence is a woman in her sixties or seventies with primary liver carcinoma and hepatitis B virus infection. The sequenced material came from tumor-adjacent normal liver tissue. CDR3 DNA: TGTATCTGCAGCTTGATGCGGAAGTACGAGCAGTACTTC. It yields the protein CICSLMRKYEQYF.